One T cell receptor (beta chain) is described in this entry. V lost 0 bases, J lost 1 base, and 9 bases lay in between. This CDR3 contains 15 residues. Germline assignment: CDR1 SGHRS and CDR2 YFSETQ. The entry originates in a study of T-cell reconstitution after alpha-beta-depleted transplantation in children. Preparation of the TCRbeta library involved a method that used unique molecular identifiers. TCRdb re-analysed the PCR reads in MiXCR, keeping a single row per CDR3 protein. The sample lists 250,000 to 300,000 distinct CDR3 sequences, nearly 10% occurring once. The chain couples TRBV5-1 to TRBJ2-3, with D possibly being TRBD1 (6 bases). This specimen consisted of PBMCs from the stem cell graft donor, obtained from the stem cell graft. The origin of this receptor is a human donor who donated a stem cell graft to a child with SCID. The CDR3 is CASSLDRARTDTQYF. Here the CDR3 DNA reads TGCGCCAGCAGCTTGGACAGGGCCCGCACAGATACGCAGTATTTT.